This T cell receptor beta chain appears in the sequencing data of a study of CD8 T cells in Susac syndrome. With V trimmed by 5 bases and J by 8 bases, 12 bases remained unmatched. Germline V gene lookup returns CDR1 SGHNT and CDR2 YYREEE (reference sequence). This CDR3 contains 14 residues. The authors reverse transcribed 0.5 to 1 ug RNA with random hexamers. TCRdb called the immunoSEQ multiplex PCR reads again in MiXCR, with one record for every CDR3 protein. The table shows over 65,000 distinct CDR3 sequences, with more than 85% occurring only once. From blood CD8+ and CD4+ T cells, the TCR beta chain was sequenced. The CD8+ and CD4+ T cells were isolated magnetically using a negative isolation approach, whereas the TEMRA cells were enriched by FACS.

The specimen sequenced was CD4+ T cells from PBMCs. The receptor was derived from a human donor with Susac syndrome. The rearrangement uses TRBV5-4 and TRBJ1-2; TRBD1 agrees at 7 bases. The DNA for the CDR3 is TGTGCCAGCAGGGGCGGACAGGCGGGGTCCGGCTACACCTTC. Its translation is CASRGGQAGSGYTF.